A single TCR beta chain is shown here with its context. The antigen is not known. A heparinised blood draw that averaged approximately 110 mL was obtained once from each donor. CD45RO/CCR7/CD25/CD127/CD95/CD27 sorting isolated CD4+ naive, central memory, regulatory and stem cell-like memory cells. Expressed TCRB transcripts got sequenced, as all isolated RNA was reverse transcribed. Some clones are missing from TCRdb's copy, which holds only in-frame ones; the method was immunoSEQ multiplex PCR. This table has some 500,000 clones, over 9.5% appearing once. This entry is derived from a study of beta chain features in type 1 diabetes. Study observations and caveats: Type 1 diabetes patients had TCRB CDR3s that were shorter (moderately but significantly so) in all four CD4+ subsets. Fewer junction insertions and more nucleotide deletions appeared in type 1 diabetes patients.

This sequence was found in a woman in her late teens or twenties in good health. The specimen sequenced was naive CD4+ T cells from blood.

CDR3 nucleotide sequence: TGTGCCAGCAGCTTACGGCAGGGGATAGATACGCAGTATTTT. It specifies CASSLRQGIDTQYF. The V call is TRBV7-9, the J call TRBJ2-3; perhaps TRBD1 as D (6 bases). V gave up 2 bases and J gave up 5 bases, with 11 bases separating them. CDR1 SEHNR and CDR2 FQNEAQ come from the germline V gene (reference sequence). This CDR3 contains 14 residues. The whole variable domain, filled in from reference TRBV7-9 and TRBJ2-3, reads DTGVSQNPRHKITKRGQNVTFRCDPISEHNRLYWYRQTLGQGPEFLTYFQNEAQLEKSRLLSDRFSAERPKGSFSTLEIQRTEQGDSAMYLCASSLRQGIDTQYFGPGTRLTVL.